A single sample is the source of the 31 T cell receptor beta chains below, sequenced in a study of cytomegalovirus exposure and HLA in healthy donors. Primers for the PCR totalled 60 Vbeta and 13 Jbeta. Assay used: immunoSEQ multiplex PCR; TCRdb lists only in-frame clones, some missing. In the table there are fewer than 140,000 clones, about four fifths of which are singletons. Sequencing was carried out using PBMCs. Source of these receptors: a woman aged 45-65 years in good health and CMV-seropositive.

This clone came up a few times. The chain employs TRBV6-1 and TRBJ1-1; 7 nucleotides align to TRBD1. The CDR3 covers 14 residues. Germline V gene lookup returns CDR1 MNHNS and CDR2 SASEGT. After removal of 5 bases from V and 1 base from J, the junction contained 4 bases not matched to a gene. The CDR3 is CASSYGTANTEAFF. The CDR3 DNA follows: TGTGCCAGCAGTTATGGGACAGCGAACACTGAAGCTTTCTTT.

V and J are TRBV4-2 and TRBJ2-7; D is perhaps TRBD2 (7 bases). The CDR3 is 17 amino acids. Trimming shortened V by 0 bases and J by 3 bases, and 18 bases separated the two germline ends. The V gene's germline CDR1 is LGHNA and CDR2 YNFKEQ. The CDR3 here is CASSQDLSREGVYEQYF. The CDR3 nucleotides are TGTGCCAGCAGCCAAGATCTGAGTAGGGAGGGGGTCTACGAGCAGTACTTC.

The chain couples TRBV5-1 to TRBJ1-4; 12 bases are a match to TRBD1. CDR3 size: 15 residues. The V and J ends lost 2 bases and 8 bases, in that order; junction bases with no gene match: 4. From germline, CDR1 is SGHRS and CDR2 YFSETQ. This CDR3 reads CASSFLGQGAEKLFF. CDR3 coding DNA: TGCGCCAGCAGCTTCCTGGGACAGGGGGCAGAAAAACTGTTTTTT.

This clone appeared once. This chain uses TRBV19 with TRBJ1-1; 8 bases line up with TRBD1. The CDR3 spans 15 residues. V was clipped by 6 bases and J by 1 base; unmatched bases: 7. Germline V gene data show CDR1 as LNHDA and CDR2 as SQIVND (reference sequence). CDR3 sequence (DNA): TGTGCCAGTAGACATAAAACAGGGGGGAACACTGAAGCTTTCTTT. Its protein product is CASRHKTGGNTEAFF.

This chain links TRBV7-2 with TRBJ2-1; D is undetermined. This CDR3 is 13 amino acids long. Trimming removed 7 bases from V and 0 bases from J, with 7 bases in between. Germline CDR1 reads SGHTA; CDR2 reads FQGNSA. The CDR3 region has the DNA TGTGCCAGCACCTGGAGCTCCTACAATGAGCAGTTCTTC. This encodes CASTWSSYNEQFF.

The rearrangement joins TRBV2 to TRBJ1-2; a weak D match, TRBD1 (5 bases). V was trimmed by 4 bases and J by 4 bases, leaving 13 bases between them. Germline CDR1 and CDR2: SNHLY and FYNNEI. The CDR3 is 14 residues long. Written as DNA, the CDR3 is TGTGCCAGCAGTGGCGGGACTAAATCCTATGGCTACACCTTC. Translation: CASSGGTKSYGYTF.

This CDR3 is CAIGGAGGRDTQYF. The CDR3 DNA sequence: TGTGCCATCGGGGGAGCGGGGGGGCGGGATACGCAGTATTTT. V gene TRBV10-3 combines with J gene TRBJ2-3; 10 nucleotides line up with TRBD2. This CDR3 is built from 14 residues. Germline V gene lookup returns CDR1 ENHRY and CDR2 SYGVKD. With V trimmed by 8 bases and J by 6 bases, 8 bases remained unmatched.

This chain joins TRBV6-4 and TRBJ2-7; possibly TRBD2 for D (6 bases). The V end lost 4 bases, the J end lost 3 bases, and 22 bases lay between the germline ends. Germline V gives CDR1 MRHNA, CDR2 SNTAGT. CDR3 length equals 17 residues. Here the CDR3 DNA reads TGTGCCAGCAGTGTAGGGACTGCGAGAAAAAAGGACTACGAGCAGTACTTC. Protein product: CASSVGTARKKDYEQYF.

The V call is TRBV6-5, the J call TRBJ1-1; D ambiguous. Germline CDR1 and CDR2: MNHEY and SVGAGI. V dropped 4 bases and J dropped 2 bases, with 11 bases sitting between them. CDR3 size: 14 residues. CDR3 region: CASSSYDTNTEAFF. In DNA form, the CDR3 reads TGTGCCAGCAGTTCCTATGACACAAACACTGAAGCTTTCTTT.

The chain joins TRBV5-1 to TRBJ1-1; D not resolved. Germline-derived CDR1 and CDR2 are SGHRS and YFSETQ. Deletions cut 0 bases from V and 4 bases from J, with 13 bases between. This CDR3 spans 15 amino acids. CDR3 sequence: CASSLEPAGGTEAFF. The DNA of the CDR3 is TGCGCCAGCAGCTTGGAGCCAGCCGGCGGCACTGAAGCTTTCTTT.

The V and J genes are TRBV7-2 and TRBJ2-2; 13 bases line up with TRBD2. V shed 5 bases, J shed 5 bases, and the junction held 5 bases outside the gene matches. The length of the CDR3 is 16 residues. The V gene's germline CDR1 is SGHTA and CDR2 FQGNSA. CDR3 sequence (DNA): TGTGCCAGCAGCGGGACTAGCGGGGTTCTTACCGGGGAGCTGTTTTTT. Its protein is CASSGTSGVLTGELFF. Full variable domain (rest looked up from reference TRBV7-2 and TRBJ2-2): GAGVSQSPSNKVTEKGKDVELRCDPISGHTALYWYRQSLGQGLEFLIYFQGNSAPDKSGLPSDRFSAERTGGSVSTLTIQRTQQEDSAVYLCASSGTSGVLTGELFFGEGSRLTVL.

This rearrangement joins TRBV19 to TRBJ2-3, with 10 bases lining up with TRBD2. This CDR3 is 16 amino acids long. Germline values: CDR1 LNHDA, CDR2 SQIVND (reference sequence). V lost 7 bases, J lost 2 bases, and 9 bases stayed unmatched. CDR3 sequence reads: CASTRAGGKFTDTQYF. CDR3 DNA sequence: TGTGCCAGTACCCGAGCGGGGGGGAAATTCACAGATACGCAGTATTTT. Filled out from reference TRBV19 and TRBJ2-3, the complete variable domain reads DGGITQSPKYLFRKEGQNVTLSCEQNLNHDAMYWYRQDPGQGLRLIYYSQIVNDFQKGDIAEGYSVSREKKESFPLTVTSAQKNPTAFYLCASTRAGGKFTDTQYFGPGTRLTVL.

The V gene is TRBV30, the J gene TRBJ2-7; 8 nucleotides agree with TRBD2. This CDR3 region has 16 residues. J gave up 2 bases and V 2 bases, and 11 bases lay outside the gene matches. CDR1 is GTSNPN and CDR2 is SVGIG in the germline V gene (reference sequence). CDR3 amino acids: CAWSPLIGGGTYEQYF. The DNA for the CDR3 is TGTGCCTGGAGTCCCCTTATTGGCGGGGGGACCTACGAGCAGTACTTC.

This chain connects TRBV6-1 to TRBJ1-4; D might be TRBD1 (5 bases). Trimming removed 2 bases at V and 7 bases at J, with 14 bases between. The CDR3 is 15 amino acids. Germline-derived CDR1 and CDR2 are MNHNS and SASEGT. The CDR3 reads CASSELGVGGEKLFF. The CDR3 DNA is TGTGCCAGCAGTGAATTAGGGGTGGGCGGTGAAAAACTGTTTTTT.

This clone was picked up one time. This chain links TRBV10-2 with TRBJ1-2; 8 nucleotides match TRBD1. CDR1 and CDR2 (germline): WSHSY, SAAADI. CDR3 size: 13 residues. The ends lost 8 bases at V and 2 bases at J; junction bases unmatched: 4. CDR3 in amino acids: CASGGDRNYGYTF. In nucleotides, the CDR3 is TGCGCCAGCGGGGGGGACAGGAACTATGGCTACACCTTC.

The chain joins TRBV9 to TRBJ2-7, with TRBD1 identical over 10 bases. V lost 4 bases to trimming and J lost 1 base; unmatched junction nucleotides: 5. This CDR3 comprises 15 residues. Germline V gives CDR1 SGDLS, CDR2 YYNGEE. This chain's CDR3 is CASSPRDRGSYEQYF. CDR3 DNA sequence: TGTGCCAGCAGCCCCCGGGACAGGGGATCCTACGAGCAGTACTTC.

J is TRBJ1-5 and V is TRBV18; D may be TRBD1 (5 bases). The CDR3 has 15 residues. Germline V gene lookup returns CDR1 KGHSH and CDR2 LQKENI. Trimming removed 2 bases from V and 5 bases from J, with 13 bases in between. For the CDR3, the DNA is TGTGCCAGCTCACCAATGGGGACTACGGATCAGCCCCAGCATTTT. Its protein product is CASSPMGTTDQPQHF.

In the case of this clone: The same CDR3 also results from other DNA sequences found in this sample. The chain combines TRBV6-5 with TRBJ1-5; 10 bases agree with TRBD1. V was clipped by 6 bases and J by 4 bases; unmatched bases: 6. The germline V gene has CDR1 MNHEY and CDR2 SVGAGI. The CDR3 runs 15 residues. The CDR3 DNA is TGTGCCAGCAGCCCGGGACAGGGGTCAAATCAGCCCCAGCATTTT. Encoded protein: CASSPGQGSNQPQHF.

V is TRBV6-1 and J is TRBJ2-3; 8 bases match TRBD2. The CDR3 is made up of 14 amino acids. CDR1 MNHNS and CDR2 SASEGT come from the germline V gene. Unmatched junction bases numbered 4, after V lost 4 bases and J lost 4 bases. In DNA form, the CDR3 reads TGTGCCAGCAGTGGGCGGGGGGCCCCAGATACGCAGTATTTT. Translated: CASSGRGAPDTQYF.

This chain links TRBV28 with TRBJ1-1; 9 nucleotides match TRBD1. This CDR3 is built from 12 residues. The V and J ends lost 5 bases and 11 bases, in that order; junction bases with no gene match: 6. Germline assignment: CDR1 MDHEN and CDR2 SYDVKM. For the CDR3, the DNA is TGTGCCAGCAGTAGAAACAGGGGGCCGGCTTTCTTT. Translating gives CASSRNRGPAFF.

The chain is built from TRBV28 and TRBJ2-3; perhaps TRBD2 as D (5 bases). Germline V CDR1 and CDR2: MDHEN, SYDVKM. There are 13 residues in the CDR3. Trimming removed 11 bases at V and 3 bases at J, with 15 bases between. The CDR3 sequence: CASYEGSTDTQYF. CDR3 bases: TGTGCCTCCTATGAGGGCTCTACAGATACGCAGTATTTT.

The V gene is TRBV18, the J gene TRBJ1-6, with D possibly TRBD1 on 6 matching bases. V lost 2 bases to trimming and J lost 8 bases, with 7 bases between them. CDR3 size: 13 residues. CDR1 and CDR2 from the germline V gene are KGHSH and LQKENI. DNA for the CDR3: TGTGCCAGCTCACCAAACAGGGATTCACCCCTCCACTTT. Its translation is CASSPNRDSPLHF.

CDR3 DNA sequence: TGTGCCAGCAGCTCCCCTTTCGACAGGGAGAACACCGGGGAGCTGTTTTTT. It encodes CASSSPFDRENTGELFF. The chain combines TRBV11-3 with TRBJ2-2, with 7 bases lining up with TRBD1. The germline V gene has CDR1 SGHNT and CDR2 YENEEA. V lost 4 bases and J lost 1; bases outside the gene matches: 9. The length of the CDR3 is 17 residues.

This clone was observed a handful of times. This chain connects TRBV4-3 to TRBJ1-2, with D possibly being TRBD1 (5 bases). V was trimmed by 0 bases and J by 7 bases, leaving 15 bases between them. CDR1 LGHNA and CDR2 YSLEER come from the germline V gene. This CDR3 is built from 15 residues. The CDR3 spells CASSQDPRQGPGYTF. The CDR3 nucleotides are TGCGCCAGCAGCCAAGACCCCAGGCAGGGTCCTGGCTACACCTTC.

The chain joins TRBV10-3 to TRBJ2-7, with 10 bases that match TRBD2. Germline CDR1 is ENHRY and CDR2 is SYGVKD. The CDR3 is 13 residues long. J lost 7 bases, V lost 5 bases, and 5 bases had no gene match. CDR3 nucleotide sequence: TGTGCCATCAGTAGCGGGGGGGCGAATGAGCAGTACTTC. Translating gives CAISSGGANEQYF.

The chain employs TRBV25-1 and TRBJ1-2; 9 positions agree with TRBD1. This CDR3 region has 15 residues. V shed 3 bases, J shed 3 bases, and the junction held 5 bases outside the gene matches. Germline loops: CDR1 MGHDK, CDR2 SYGVNS. The CDR3 sequence: CASSDRDRDDYGYTF. The CDR3, as DNA: TGTGCCAGCAGTGACCGGGACAGGGACGACTATGGCTACACCTTC.

Points on this clone: Additional DNA sequences in this sample encode the identical CDR3. The chain has TRBV5-4 and TRBJ2-7, with 11 bases that match TRBD1. J was trimmed by 4 bases and V by 2 bases; bases with no gene match: 2. The CDR3 runs 14 residues. The germline V gene encodes CDR1 SGHNT and CDR2 YYREEE (reference sequence). The CDR3 region has the DNA TGTGCCAGCAGCTTAGGACAGGGGGCGTACGAGCAGTACTTC. It codes for CASSLGQGAYEQYF.

The gene calls are TRBV5-4 and TRBJ1-1; TRBD1 might be the D (5 bases). The CDR3 is 15 residues long. V gave up 4 bases and J gave up 0 bases, with 13 bases separating them. Germline CDR1 is SGHNT and CDR2 is YYREEE (reference sequence). CDR3 bases: TGTGCCAGCAGCCTGACAGCCTCCGTGAACACTGAAGCTTTCTTT. It is translated as CASSLTASVNTEAFF.

The J gene is TRBJ2-7, the V gene TRBV7-6, with no clear D. CDR3 size: 15 residues. The germline V and J ends were trimmed by 1 base and 0 bases, with 10 bases remaining between them. The germline gives CDR1 SGHVS, CDR2 FNYEAQ. In nucleotides, the CDR3 is TGTGCCAGCAGCTTAGGGAGCTTGAGCTCCTACGAGCAGTACTTC. It translates to CASSLGSLSSYEQYF.

J is TRBJ2-3 and V is TRBV6-5; D uncertain. With 6 bases removed from V and 4 bases from J, the gap between germline ends came to 14 bases. This CDR3 has 14 residues. The germline CDR1 and CDR2 sequences are MNHEY and SVGAGI. CDR3: CASRRSPTPDTQYF. The CDR3 DNA reads TGTGCCAGCAGGAGGAGCCCTACACCAGATACGCAGTATTTT.

The chain links TRBV4-2 to TRBJ1-6; 7 positions match TRBD1. Losses at the gene ends were 2 bases for V and 10 bases for J; bases not matched to a gene: 11. CDR3 length: 16 amino acids. CDR1 and CDR2 from the germline V gene are LGHNA and YNFKEQ. The CDR3 DNA reads TGTGCCAGCAGCCAACTAGGGGGCCGGCTCCGATCACCCCTCCACTTT. Its protein product is CASSQLGGRLRSPLHF.